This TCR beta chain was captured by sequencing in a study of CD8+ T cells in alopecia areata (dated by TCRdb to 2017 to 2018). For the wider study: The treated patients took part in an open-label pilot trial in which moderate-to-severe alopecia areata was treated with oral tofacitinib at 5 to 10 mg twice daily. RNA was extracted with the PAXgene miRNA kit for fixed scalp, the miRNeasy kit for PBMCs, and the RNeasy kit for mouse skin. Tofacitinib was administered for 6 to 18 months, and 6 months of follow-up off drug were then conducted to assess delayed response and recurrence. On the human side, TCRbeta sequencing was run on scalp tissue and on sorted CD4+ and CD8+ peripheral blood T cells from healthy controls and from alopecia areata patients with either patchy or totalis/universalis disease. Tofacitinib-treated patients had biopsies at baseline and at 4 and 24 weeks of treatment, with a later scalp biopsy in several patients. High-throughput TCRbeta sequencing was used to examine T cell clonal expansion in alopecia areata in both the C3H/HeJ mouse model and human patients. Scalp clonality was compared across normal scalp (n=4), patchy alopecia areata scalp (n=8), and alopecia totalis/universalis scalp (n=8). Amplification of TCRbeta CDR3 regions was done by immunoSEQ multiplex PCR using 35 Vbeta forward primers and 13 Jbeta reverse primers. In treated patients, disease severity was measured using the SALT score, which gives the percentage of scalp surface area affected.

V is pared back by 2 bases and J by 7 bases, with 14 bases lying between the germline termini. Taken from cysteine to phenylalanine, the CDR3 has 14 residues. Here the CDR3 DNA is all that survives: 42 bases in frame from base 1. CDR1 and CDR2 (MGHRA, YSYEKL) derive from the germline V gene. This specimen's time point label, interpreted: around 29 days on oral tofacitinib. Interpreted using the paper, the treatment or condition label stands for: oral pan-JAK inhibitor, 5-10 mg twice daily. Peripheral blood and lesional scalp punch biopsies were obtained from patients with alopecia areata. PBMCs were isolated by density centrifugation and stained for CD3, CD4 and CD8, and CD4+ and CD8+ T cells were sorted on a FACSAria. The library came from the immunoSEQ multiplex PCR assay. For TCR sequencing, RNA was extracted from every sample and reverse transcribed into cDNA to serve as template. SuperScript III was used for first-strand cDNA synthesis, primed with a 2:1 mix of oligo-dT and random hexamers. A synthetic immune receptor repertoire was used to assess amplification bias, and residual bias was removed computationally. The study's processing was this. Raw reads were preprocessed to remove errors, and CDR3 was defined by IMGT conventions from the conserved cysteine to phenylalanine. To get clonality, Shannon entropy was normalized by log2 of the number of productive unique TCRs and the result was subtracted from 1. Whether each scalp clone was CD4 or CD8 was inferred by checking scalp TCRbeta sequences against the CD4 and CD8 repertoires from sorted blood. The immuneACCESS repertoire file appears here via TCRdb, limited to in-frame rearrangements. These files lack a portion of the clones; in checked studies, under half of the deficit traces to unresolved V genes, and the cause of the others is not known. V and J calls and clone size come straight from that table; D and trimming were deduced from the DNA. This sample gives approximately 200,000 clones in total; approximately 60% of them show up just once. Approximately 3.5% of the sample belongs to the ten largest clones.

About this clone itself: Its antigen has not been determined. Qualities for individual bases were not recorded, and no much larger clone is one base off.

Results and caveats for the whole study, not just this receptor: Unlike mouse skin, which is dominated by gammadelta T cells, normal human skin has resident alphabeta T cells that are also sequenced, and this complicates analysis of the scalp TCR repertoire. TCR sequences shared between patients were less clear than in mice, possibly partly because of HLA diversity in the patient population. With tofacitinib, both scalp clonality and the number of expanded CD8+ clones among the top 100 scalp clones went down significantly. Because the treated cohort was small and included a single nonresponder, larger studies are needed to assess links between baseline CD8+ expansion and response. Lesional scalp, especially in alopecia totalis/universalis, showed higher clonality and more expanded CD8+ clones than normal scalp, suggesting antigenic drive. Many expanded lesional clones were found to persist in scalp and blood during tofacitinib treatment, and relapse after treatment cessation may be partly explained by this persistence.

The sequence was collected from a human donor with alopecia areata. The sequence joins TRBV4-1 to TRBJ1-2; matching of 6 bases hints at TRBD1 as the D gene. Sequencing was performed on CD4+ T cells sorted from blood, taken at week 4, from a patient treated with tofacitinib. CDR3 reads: CASSQLGARAGYTF. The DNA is TGCGCCAGCAGCCAATTGGGGGCTAGGGCTGGCTACACCTTC.